This T cell receptor (beta chain) is drawn from a study of breast tumors, draining lymph nodes, adjacent tissues. General study points: The lymph node origin of tumor T cells was framed as consistent with a hypothesis, not demonstrated. Tumor repertoires ranked between lymph nodes and nontumor tissue in diversity, with V and J gene preferences.

Axillary draining lymph nodes of breast cancer patients supplied the node samples. The CDR3 runs 14 residues. Germline V CDR1 and CDR2: DFQATT, SNEGSKA (reference sequence). V was cut by 6 bases and J by 5 bases, with 18 bases left in between. A word on this clonotype: The antigen is not known. A read error may be the cause here, since a much bigger clone is one base away.

MiXCR, run by TCRdb on the multiplex PCR reads, gives a single entry per CDR3 protein. The repertoire holds 200,000 to 300,000 distinct CDR3 sequences, with more than 30% as singletons. Material for sequencing was axillary lymph node tissue. V is TRBV20-1 and J is TRBJ2-3, with D possibly being TRBD2 (6 bases). This TCR came from a female donor with breast cancer. Some clones in this sample may be carry-over from other donors' samples. For the CDR3, the DNA is TGCAGTGCCGCAGCCGGGACTGGCATAGATACGCAGTATTTT. It specifies CSAAAGTGIDTQYF.